The present entry profiles one TCR beta chain with its context. The antigen is undetermined. This record belongs to a study of cytomegalovirus exposure and HLA in healthy donors. In the study overall: The same platform was used for the roughly 130 validation repertoires and the roughly 640 first-cohort repertoires, a later analysis reported. Findings of the study overall: CMV antigen specificity was confirmed in vitro for a few CMV-associated chains.

Trimming removed 6 bases from V and 3 bases from J, with 7 bases in between. This CDR3 spans 12 amino acids. Germline V gene sequence: CDR1 MRHNA, CDR2 SNTAGT. Assay: immunoSEQ multiplex PCR; the TCRdb copy retains only in-frame clones and omits some. Altogether approximately 90,000 clones are present, 96% being singletons, with the ten largest covering 0.6% to 0.85%. This clonotype was obtained from a man aged 18 to 35 in good health and CMV-seronegative. This chain links TRBV6-4 with TRBJ2-3; D gene ambiguous. The sample comprised PBMCs. CDR3 sequence (DNA): TGTGCCAGCAGCTCGGGTACAGATACGCAGTATTTT. Its translation: CASSSGTDTQYF.